These 26 T cell receptor beta chains originate from one sample sequenced in a study of shared clonotypes between healthy human individuals. TCRdb's copy holds only in-frame clones and misses some; the assay was immunoSEQ multiplex PCR. The sample has about 2 million clones, roughly 95% seen once; the top ten hold more than 0.9%. Naive CD8 isolation took CD45RO-negative cells positively selected for CCR7 and excluded terminally differentiated effector memory CD45RA+ cells. Sequencing was carried out using naive CD8+ T cells sorted from blood. The source of these receptors is a man between 18 and 29 years old in good health.

This rearrangement joins TRBV4-1 to TRBJ1-6; D is unclear. Germline loops: CDR1 MGHRA, CDR2 YSYEKL. V was cut by 0 bases and J by 2 bases, with 11 bases left in between. There are 17 residues in the CDR3. CDR3 amino acids: CASSQDSMTTYNSPLHF. CDR3 sequence (DNA): TGCGCCAGCAGCCAAGATAGCATGACTACCTATAATTCACCCCTCCACTTT.

The chain employs TRBV4-1 and TRBJ2-5, with 11 bases aligning to TRBD1. The length of the CDR3 is 14 residues. Trimming took 2 bases from V and 7 from J; bases not matched to a gene: 3. Germline CDR1 reads MGHRA; CDR2 reads YSYEKL. CDR3 in amino acids: CASSQNGQGATQYF. In nucleotides, the CDR3 is TGCGCCAGCAGCCAAAACGGACAGGGGGCGACCCAGTACTTC.

This chain uses TRBV19 with TRBJ2-7; 10 bases match TRBD2. This CDR3 contains 13 residues. The germline gives CDR1 LNHDA, CDR2 SQIVND (reference sequence). Trimming removed 9 bases from V and 7 bases from J; junction bases left unmatched: 9. CDR3 region: CASGLAVSREQYF. CDR3 bases: TGTGCCAGCGGACTAGCGGTATCTCGAGAGCAGTACTTC. Supplemented by reference TRBV19 and TRBJ2-7, the full variable domain reads DGGITQSPKYLFRKEGQNVTLSCEQNLNHDAMYWYRQDPGQGLRLIYYSQIVNDFQKGDIAEGYSVSREKKESFPLTVTSAQKNPTAFYLCASGLAVSREQYFGPGTRLTVT.

This clone was detected once. This chain connects TRBV28 to TRBJ2-7; 10 positions match TRBD2. The CDR3 is made up of 14 amino acids. V was clipped by 3 bases and J by 5 bases; unmatched bases: 4. The germline gives CDR1 MDHEN, CDR2 SYDVKM. The CDR3 reads CASSFGLAGDEQYF. The CDR3 DNA follows: TGTGCCAGCAGTTTCGGCCTAGCGGGGGACGAGCAGTACTTC.

This clone was found a few times. V and J are TRBV2 and TRBJ1-4; D ambiguous. There are 12 residues in the CDR3. Trimming left V 1 base short and J 6 bases short, with 3 bases between. Germline lookup yields CDR1 SNHLY and CDR2 FYNNEI. CDR3 nucleotides: TGTGCCAGCAGTGAAGGGGATGAAAAACTGTTTTTT. Protein product: CASSEGDEKLFF.

V and J are TRBV5-4 and TRBJ1-4, with D hard to call. Germline assignment: CDR1 SGHNT and CDR2 YYREEE (reference sequence). Trimming stripped 5 bases from V and 3 bases from J, with 11 bases between. The CDR3 covers 14 residues. The CDR3 region has the DNA TGTGCCAGCAGTTCGGATGCGGCTAATGAAAAACTGTTTTTT. Translated, it gives CASSSDAANEKLFF.

This clone was seen a single time. The genes are TRBV7-9 and TRBJ2-4, with TRBD1 matching 9 bases. There are 19 residues in the CDR3. After removal of 4 bases from V and 4 bases from J, the junction contained 17 bases not matched to a gene. CDR1 is SEHNR, CDR2 FQNEAQ, per germline (reference sequence). The DNA of the CDR3 is TGTGCCAGCAGCTATAGGACAGGGGCCGCCTTTCCGCAAAAAAACATTCAGTACTTC. It translates to CASSYRTGAAFPQKNIQYF.

This clone was recorded once. The rearrangement links TRBV4-1 to TRBJ1-1; perhaps TRBD1 as D (5 bases). The CDR3 is 12 residues long. V was cut by 1 base and J by 9 bases, with 9 bases left in between. Germline assignment: CDR1 MGHRA and CDR2 YSYEKL. CDR3 coding DNA: TGCGCCAGCAGCCAAGCGCAGGGTCAAGCTTTCTTT. This translates into CASSQAQGQAFF.

Only one count was recorded for this clone. This chain connects TRBV6-5 to TRBJ1-1; D gene uncertain. CDR1 and CDR2 from the germline V gene are MNHEY and SVGAGI. Between the trimmed V and J ends, which lost 4 bases and 6 bases, there was a span of 9 bases. The CDR3 consists of 12 residues. CDR3 in DNA: TGTGCCAGCAGTTCTGGCCTGGCTGAAGCTTTCTTT. It yields the protein CASSSGLAEAFF.

J is TRBJ1-6 and V is TRBV28; no definite D call. Germline V lookup: CDR1 MDHEN, CDR2 SYDVKM. CDR3 size: 15 residues. V lost 8 bases and J 0 bases, leaving 11 bases between the germline ends. The CDR3 here is CASGYYSSYNSPLHF. The CDR3 DNA reads as TGTGCCAGCGGGTACTACAGCTCCTATAATTCACCCCTCCACTTT.

The chain couples TRBV9 to TRBJ2-7, with D hard to call. V lost 3 bases and J 2 bases, leaving 9 bases between the germline ends. From germline, CDR1 is SGDLS and CDR2 YYNGEE. The CDR3 is made up of 13 amino acids. The CDR3 is CASSATPTYEQYF. The CDR3 DNA follows: TGTGCCAGCAGCGCGACACCCACCTACGAGCAGTACTTC. The variable domain in full, with the rest retrieved from reference TRBV9 and TRBJ2-7, is DSGVTQTPKHLITATGQRVTLRCSPRSGDLSVYWYQQSLDQGLQFLIQYYNGEERAKGNILERFSAQQFPDLHSELNLSSLELGDSALYFCASSATPTYEQYFGPGTRLTVT.

V and J are TRBV29-1 and TRBJ2-7; 8 bases are shared with TRBD1. The germline CDR1 and CDR2 sequences are SQVTM and ANQGSEA. CDR3 length: 16 residues. The V segment lost 1 base and the J segment 6 bases; nucleotides outside the gene matches: 14. The CDR3 reads CSVEGGEGIQGVEQYF. The CDR3 bases are TGCAGCGTTGAAGGTGGAGAGGGGATACAGGGGGTCGAGCAGTACTTC.

V usage is TRBV7-3 and J usage is TRBJ1-2; D is unresolved. CDR1 SGHTA and CDR2 FQGTGA come from the germline V gene. The CDR3 spans 15 residues. Trimming left V 2 bases short and J 4 bases short, with 14 bases between. CDR3 loop: CASSLSDGPGYGYTF. CDR3 coding DNA: TGTGCCAGCAGCTTATCGGACGGGCCCGGCTATGGCTACACCTTC.

V usage is TRBV28 and J usage is TRBJ2-7; possible D gene TRBD1, 6 bases. Deletions cut 10 bases from V and 0 bases from J, with 16 bases between. The CDR3 is made up of 14 amino acids. The germline V gene encodes CDR1 MDHEN and CDR2 SYDVKM. CDR3 loop: CATQLQGSSYEQYF. The CDR3, as DNA: TGTGCCACCCAATTACAGGGTAGCTCCTACGAGCAGTACTTC.

The chain joins TRBV5-6 to TRBJ2-7; possibly TRBD2 for D (6 bases). V was trimmed by 2 bases and J by 2 bases, leaving 14 bases between them. The CDR3 runs 15 residues. Germline CDR1 is SGHDT and CDR2 is YYEEEE. The CDR3 protein is CASSFGAGSPYEQYF. CDR3 in DNA: TGTGCCAGCAGCTTCGGGGCGGGATCCCCCTACGAGCAGTACTTC. The full variable domain, completed using reference TRBV5-6 and TRBJ2-7, is DAGVTQSPTHLIKTRGQQVTLRCSPKSGHDTVSWYQQALGQGPQFIFQYYEEEERQRGNFPDRFSGHQFPNYSSELNVNALLLGDSALYLCASSFGAGSPYEQYFGPGTRLTVT.

J is TRBJ1-1 and V is TRBV4-3; D is undetermined. There are 14 residues in the CDR3. The V end was cut by 1 base, the J end by 4 bases, with 10 bases between. CDR1 and CDR2 (germline): LGHNA, YSLEER. The CDR3 loop is CASSQVYGSTEAFF. In DNA, the CDR3 is TGCGCCAGCAGCCAAGTATACGGGAGCACTGAAGCTTTCTTT.

This clone came up once. The chain links TRBV4-1 to TRBJ1-1; no firm D call. The germline V gene has CDR1 MGHRA and CDR2 YSYEKL. Between the trimmed V and J ends, which lost 4 bases and 1 base, there was a span of 10 bases. This CDR3 spans 14 amino acids. The CDR3 DNA sequence: TGCGCCAGCAGCCTCAAGGCGGGGAACACTGAAGCTTTCTTT. It yields the protein CASSLKAGNTEAFF.

This clone was seen a handful of times. V and J are TRBV27 and TRBJ2-7; TRBD1 aligns across 7 bases. The junction had 13 bases not matched to a gene; V was cut back by 4 bases and J by 4 bases. CDR1 MNHEY and CDR2 SMNVEV come from the germline V gene (reference sequence). The CDR3 covers 16 residues. The CDR3 nucleotides are TGTGCCAGCAGTTACGGCCCCGGGACAGAAGTATACGAGCAGTACTTC. Translating gives CASSYGPGTEVYEQYF.

The chain is built from TRBV4-3 and TRBJ2-7, with D possibly matching TRBD1 (5 bases). CDR1 is LGHNA and CDR2 is YSLEER in the germline V gene. V lost 1 base and J lost 4, with 14 bases in between. The CDR3 runs to 15 residues. The CDR3 bases are TGCGCCAGCAGCCAAGCTACAGGATTCCCATACGAGCAGTACTTC. As protein: CASSQATGFPYEQYF.

The chain carries TRBV2 and TRBJ2-7; tentatively, D is TRBD2 (5 bases). Germline values: CDR1 SNHLY, CDR2 FYNNEI. CDR3 length: 13 residues. V gave up 11 bases and J gave up 2 bases, with 16 bases separating them. CDR3 coding DNA: TGTGCCTCGACCCGTCGGGGAACCTACGAGCAGTACTTC. It is translated as CASTRRGTYEQYF.

J is TRBJ1-3 and V is TRBV9; 9 bases are shared with TRBD1. Trimming took 3 bases from V and 6 from J; bases not matched to a gene: 4. The CDR3 sequence is 14 residues long. CDR1 is SGDLS, CDR2 YYNGEE, per germline. The CDR3 DNA reads TGTGCCAGCAGCGCCCGGGACAGGGAAAACACCATATATTTT. Its translation is CASSARDRENTIYF.

The genes are TRBV13 and TRBJ1-1; D is uncertain. V dropped 2 bases and J dropped 1 base, with 5 bases sitting between them. This CDR3 is 13 amino acids long. Germline V gene lookup returns CDR1 PRHDT and CDR2 FYEKMQ (reference sequence). CDR3 amino acids: CASSLFANTEAFF. CDR3 bases: TGTGCCAGCAGCTTATTCGCGAACACTGAAGCTTTCTTT.

The rearrangement joins TRBV5-5 to TRBJ2-7; 9 nucleotides match TRBD1. CDR3 length equals 15 residues. Germline CDR1 reads SGHKS; CDR2 reads YYEKEE (reference sequence). V shed 3 bases, J shed 4 bases, and the junction held 8 bases outside the gene matches. In DNA, the CDR3 is TGTGCCAGCAGCTGGGAGACAGGGGGTTATTACGAGCAGTACTTC. Its translation: CASSWETGGYYEQYF.

V is TRBV9 and J is TRBJ1-3; D remains unclear. Deletions cut 0 bases from V and 0 bases from J, with 7 bases between. CDR3 length equals 15 residues. Germline assignment: CDR1 SGDLS and CDR2 YYNGEE. Written as DNA, the CDR3 is TGTGCCAGCAGCGTAGACATGAGCTCTGGAAACACCATATATTTT. This gives the protein CASSVDMSSGNTIYF.

The CDR3, as DNA: TGTGCCAGCAGTGGGGCAGGAGATTATAGCAATCAGCCCCAGCATTTT. Translating it yields CASSGAGDYSNQPQHF. The rearrangement uses TRBV27 and TRBJ1-5; weak D call: TRBD1 (5 bases). Germline values: CDR1 MNHEY, CDR2 SMNVEV (reference sequence). V lost 5 bases to trimming and J lost 0 bases, with 14 bases between them. The CDR3 covers 16 residues.

The rearrangement joins TRBV27 to TRBJ2-7; 9 bases are a match to TRBD2. V shed 8 bases and J 7 bases; nucleotides not matched to a gene: 15. This CDR3 spans 15 amino acids. Germline V lookup: CDR1 MNHEY, CDR2 SMNVEV (reference sequence). CDR3 DNA sequence: TGTGCCAGCTGGGTAGTAGCGGGAGATAGGAGGGAGCAGTACTTC. Its translation: CASWVVAGDRREQYF.